What follows describes a single T cell receptor beta chain. The data were produced by immunoSEQ multiplex PCR, yet TCRdb's version contains in-frame clones alone and is incomplete. This table holds some 250,000 clones, approximately 84% found once. The sample is drawn from a study of blood T cell repertoires in COVID-19. The germline CDR1 and CDR2 sequences are SGHNT and YENEEA. The CDR3 length is 14 residues. V was pared by 7 bases and J by 3 bases, with 15 bases between. The sample was PBMCs or T cells enriched from blood (not recorded which). This rearrangement joins TRBV11-3 to TRBJ1-1; no clear D. The source is a woman between 40 and 55 years old with acute COVID-19. CDR3 protein: CASKYSDWDTEAFF. CDR3 nucleotides: TGTGCCAGCAAATACTCCGACTGGGACACTGAAGCTTTCTTT.